This is a list of T cell receptor beta chains from one sample in a study of identical twins. From the 5' RACE reads, TCRdb called clonotypes with MiXCR, one entry per CDR3 protein. This table holds some 500,000 distinct CDR3 sequences, approximately 14% found once. These same records also appear under a second study, on yellow fever vaccine responses in identical twins.

The sequencing input was CD4+ T cells sorted from blood. All receptors come from a woman aged 18-30 years in good health. Each CDR3 is given with its conserved first and last residue. A D gene is named only where the DNA matches it firmly. Some rows mark clone size as missing; the rest say once, few, many or name a class of expanded clone.

j_call: TRBJ1-3
clone_size: few
v_call: TRBV5-6
d_call: TRBD1
cdr3_length: 14
cdr3_nt: TGTGCCAGCAGGGGACAGGACCTAGGAAACACCATATATTTT
cdr3_aa: CASRGQDLGNTIYF

j_call: TRBJ2-1
clone_size: NA
v_call: TRBV5-1
d_call: NA
cdr3_length: 16
cdr3_nt: TGCGCCAGCAGCTCCGAGGATAAGGGAGGGGGTAATGAGCAGTTCTTC
cdr3_aa: CASSSEDKGGGNEQFF

j_call: TRBJ2-7
clone_size: NA
v_call: TRBV20-1
d_call: NA
cdr3_length: 12
cdr3_nt: TGCAGTGCTAGCGGGTTACTCTACGAGCAGTACTTC
cdr3_aa: CSASGLLYEQYF

j_call: TRBJ2-5
clone_size: NA
v_call: TRBV7-9
d_call: TRBD2
cdr3_length: 16
cdr3_nt: TGTGCCAGCAGCGCCGGGACTAGCGGGGGGGCTGAGACCCAGTACTTC
cdr3_aa: CASSAGTSGGAETQYF

j_call: TRBJ2-3
clone_size: few
v_call: TRBV7-6
d_call: NA
cdr3_length: 15
cdr3_nt: TGTGCCAGCAGCTTAGGTGCCCTAGTCGCAGATACGCAGTATTTT
cdr3_aa: CASSLGALVADTQYF

j_call: TRBJ2-5
clone_size: many
v_call: TRBV3-1
d_call: TRBD1
cdr3_length: 13
cdr3_nt: TGTGCCAGCAGCCGACAGGGGAAGGAGACCCAGTACTTC
cdr3_aa: CASSRQGKETQYF

j_call: TRBJ2-5
clone_size: NA
v_call: TRBV7-9
d_call: TRBD2
cdr3_length: 16
cdr3_nt: TGTGCCAGCAGCTTAGCAGCGGGGGGTATTCGAGAGACCCAGTACTTC
cdr3_aa: CASSLAAGGIRETQYF

j_call: TRBJ2-1
clone_size: NA
v_call: TRBV18
d_call: NA
cdr3_length: 13
cdr3_nt: TGTGCCAGCTCACCACCGAGGGGGGGTGAGCAGTTCTTC
cdr3_aa: CASSPPRGGEQFF

j_call: TRBJ2-5
clone_size: NA
v_call: TRBV7-2
d_call: TRBD1
cdr3_length: 16
cdr3_nt: TGTGCCAGCAGCTTAAGTTCAACAGGGGGTCAAGAGACCCAGTACTTC
cdr3_aa: CASSLSSTGGQETQYF

j_call: TRBJ2-3
clone_size: NA
v_call: TRBV10-2
d_call: NA
cdr3_length: 16
cdr3_nt: TGCGCCAGCAGTGAGGCCCCACTAGCCCGCACAGATACGCAGTATTTT
cdr3_aa: CASSEAPLARTDTQYF

j_call: TRBJ2-1
clone_size: NA
v_call: TRBV6-1
d_call: TRBD2
cdr3_length: 17
cdr3_nt: TGTGCCAGCAGAAGAGGGCTATCTGGCGGGAGTAGGGATGAGCAGTTCTTC
cdr3_aa: CASRRGLSGGSRDEQFF

j_call: TRBJ2-2
clone_size: NA
v_call: TRBV2
d_call: NA
cdr3_length: 16
cdr3_nt: TGTGCCAGCAGTGAAATAGGGGGGTTGTCCACCGGGGAGCTGTTTTTT
cdr3_aa: CASSEIGGLSTGELFF

j_call: TRBJ2-5
clone_size: few
v_call: TRBV28
d_call: TRBD2
cdr3_length: 20
cdr3_nt: TGTGCCAGCAGTAAACAAATAGGACTAGCGGGAGGGCCGCACCAAGAGACCCAGTACTTC
cdr3_aa: CASSKQIGLAGGPHQETQYF

j_call: TRBJ2-1
clone_size: NA
v_call: TRBV10-1
d_call: TRBD1
cdr3_length: 15
cdr3_nt: TGCGCCAGCAGCCAATCGGACAGGTTCGGCGATGAGCAGTTCTTC
cdr3_aa: CASSQSDRFGDEQFF

j_call: TRBJ2-4
clone_size: NA
v_call: TRBV4-1
d_call: NA
cdr3_length: 11
cdr3_nt: TGCGCCAGCAGCCGGGACCAAATTCAGTACTTC
cdr3_aa: CASSRDQIQYF

j_call: TRBJ2-7
clone_size: many
v_call: TRBV15
d_call: NA
cdr3_length: 13
cdr3_nt: TGTGCCACCAGTAAAACAGAGGATTACGAGCAGTACTTC
cdr3_aa: CATSKTEDYEQYF

j_call: TRBJ1-5
clone_size: NA
v_call: TRBV10-3
d_call: TRBD1
cdr3_length: 13
cdr3_nt: TGTGCCACAGGACAGGCGCCCAATCAGCCCCAGCATTTT
cdr3_aa: CATGQAPNQPQHF

j_call: TRBJ2-3
clone_size: NA
v_call: TRBV11-2
d_call: NA
cdr3_length: 15
cdr3_nt: TGTGCCAGCAGCTTGACGGAGTCTAGCACAGATACGCAGTATTTT
cdr3_aa: CASSLTESSTDTQYF

j_call: TRBJ1-1
clone_size: few
v_call: TRBV6-5
d_call: TRBD1
cdr3_length: 17
cdr3_nt: TGTGCCAGCAGTTCGGCGGACAGGGTTCGGTTTGGCACTGAAGCTTTCTTT
cdr3_aa: CASSSADRVRFGTEAFF

j_call: TRBJ2-1
clone_size: NA
v_call: TRBV7-9
d_call: TRBD2
cdr3_length: 16
cdr3_nt: TGTGCCAGCAGTCCTGGGGAGGGGCACACGGGGGATGAGCAGTTCTTC
cdr3_aa: CASSPGEGHTGDEQFF

j_call: TRBJ2-7
clone_size: NA
v_call: TRBV7-2
d_call: TRBD2
cdr3_length: 15
cdr3_nt: TGTGCCGGATCCGGGGGGGCGGGGAGCTCCTACGAGCAGTACTTC
cdr3_aa: CAGSGGAGSSYEQYF

j_call: TRBJ2-4
clone_size: few
v_call: TRBV28
d_call: TRBD1
cdr3_length: 20
cdr3_nt: TGTGCCAGCAGTTTACGAGTCGGGGACAGGCCTAACCTAGCCAAAAACATTCAGTACTTC
cdr3_aa: CASSLRVGDRPNLAKNIQYF

j_call: TRBJ2-5
clone_size: few
v_call: TRBV20-1
d_call: NA
cdr3_length: 10
cdr3_nt: TGCAGTGCTACCATAGAGACCCAGTACTTC
cdr3_aa: CSATIETQYF

j_call: TRBJ2-1
clone_size: NA
v_call: TRBV28
d_call: TRBD2
cdr3_length: 15
cdr3_nt: TGTGCCAGCCCCGGGACTAGCGGTTCCTACAATGAGCAGTTCTTC
cdr3_aa: CASPGTSGSYNEQFF

j_call: TRBJ2-7
clone_size: few
v_call: TRBV20-1
d_call: NA
cdr3_length: 11
cdr3_nt: TGCAGTGCTAGATTCCGACGCGAGCAGTACTTC
cdr3_aa: CSARFRREQYF

j_call: TRBJ2-5
clone_size: NA
v_call: TRBV6-1
d_call: NA
cdr3_length: 12
cdr3_nt: TGTGCCAGCATTACCAGGGGTTCGACCCAGTACTTC
cdr3_aa: CASITRGSTQYF

j_call: TRBJ2-1
clone_size: many
v_call: TRBV5-1
d_call: TRBD2
cdr3_length: 14
cdr3_nt: TGCGCCAGCAGCCCCCGGACTAGCGACAATGAGCAGTTCTTC
cdr3_aa: CASSPRTSDNEQFF

j_call: TRBJ1-1
clone_size: many
v_call: TRBV29-1
d_call: NA
cdr3_length: 12
cdr3_nt: TGCAGCGCCGGGTCGGGGTACACTGAAGCTTTCTTT
cdr3_aa: CSAGSGYTEAFF

j_call: TRBJ2-7
clone_size: NA
v_call: TRBV6-5
d_call: NA
cdr3_length: 15
cdr3_nt: TGTGCCAGCAGTTCGAATGCCAAGAACCTCTACGAGCAGTACTTC
cdr3_aa: CASSSNAKNLYEQYF